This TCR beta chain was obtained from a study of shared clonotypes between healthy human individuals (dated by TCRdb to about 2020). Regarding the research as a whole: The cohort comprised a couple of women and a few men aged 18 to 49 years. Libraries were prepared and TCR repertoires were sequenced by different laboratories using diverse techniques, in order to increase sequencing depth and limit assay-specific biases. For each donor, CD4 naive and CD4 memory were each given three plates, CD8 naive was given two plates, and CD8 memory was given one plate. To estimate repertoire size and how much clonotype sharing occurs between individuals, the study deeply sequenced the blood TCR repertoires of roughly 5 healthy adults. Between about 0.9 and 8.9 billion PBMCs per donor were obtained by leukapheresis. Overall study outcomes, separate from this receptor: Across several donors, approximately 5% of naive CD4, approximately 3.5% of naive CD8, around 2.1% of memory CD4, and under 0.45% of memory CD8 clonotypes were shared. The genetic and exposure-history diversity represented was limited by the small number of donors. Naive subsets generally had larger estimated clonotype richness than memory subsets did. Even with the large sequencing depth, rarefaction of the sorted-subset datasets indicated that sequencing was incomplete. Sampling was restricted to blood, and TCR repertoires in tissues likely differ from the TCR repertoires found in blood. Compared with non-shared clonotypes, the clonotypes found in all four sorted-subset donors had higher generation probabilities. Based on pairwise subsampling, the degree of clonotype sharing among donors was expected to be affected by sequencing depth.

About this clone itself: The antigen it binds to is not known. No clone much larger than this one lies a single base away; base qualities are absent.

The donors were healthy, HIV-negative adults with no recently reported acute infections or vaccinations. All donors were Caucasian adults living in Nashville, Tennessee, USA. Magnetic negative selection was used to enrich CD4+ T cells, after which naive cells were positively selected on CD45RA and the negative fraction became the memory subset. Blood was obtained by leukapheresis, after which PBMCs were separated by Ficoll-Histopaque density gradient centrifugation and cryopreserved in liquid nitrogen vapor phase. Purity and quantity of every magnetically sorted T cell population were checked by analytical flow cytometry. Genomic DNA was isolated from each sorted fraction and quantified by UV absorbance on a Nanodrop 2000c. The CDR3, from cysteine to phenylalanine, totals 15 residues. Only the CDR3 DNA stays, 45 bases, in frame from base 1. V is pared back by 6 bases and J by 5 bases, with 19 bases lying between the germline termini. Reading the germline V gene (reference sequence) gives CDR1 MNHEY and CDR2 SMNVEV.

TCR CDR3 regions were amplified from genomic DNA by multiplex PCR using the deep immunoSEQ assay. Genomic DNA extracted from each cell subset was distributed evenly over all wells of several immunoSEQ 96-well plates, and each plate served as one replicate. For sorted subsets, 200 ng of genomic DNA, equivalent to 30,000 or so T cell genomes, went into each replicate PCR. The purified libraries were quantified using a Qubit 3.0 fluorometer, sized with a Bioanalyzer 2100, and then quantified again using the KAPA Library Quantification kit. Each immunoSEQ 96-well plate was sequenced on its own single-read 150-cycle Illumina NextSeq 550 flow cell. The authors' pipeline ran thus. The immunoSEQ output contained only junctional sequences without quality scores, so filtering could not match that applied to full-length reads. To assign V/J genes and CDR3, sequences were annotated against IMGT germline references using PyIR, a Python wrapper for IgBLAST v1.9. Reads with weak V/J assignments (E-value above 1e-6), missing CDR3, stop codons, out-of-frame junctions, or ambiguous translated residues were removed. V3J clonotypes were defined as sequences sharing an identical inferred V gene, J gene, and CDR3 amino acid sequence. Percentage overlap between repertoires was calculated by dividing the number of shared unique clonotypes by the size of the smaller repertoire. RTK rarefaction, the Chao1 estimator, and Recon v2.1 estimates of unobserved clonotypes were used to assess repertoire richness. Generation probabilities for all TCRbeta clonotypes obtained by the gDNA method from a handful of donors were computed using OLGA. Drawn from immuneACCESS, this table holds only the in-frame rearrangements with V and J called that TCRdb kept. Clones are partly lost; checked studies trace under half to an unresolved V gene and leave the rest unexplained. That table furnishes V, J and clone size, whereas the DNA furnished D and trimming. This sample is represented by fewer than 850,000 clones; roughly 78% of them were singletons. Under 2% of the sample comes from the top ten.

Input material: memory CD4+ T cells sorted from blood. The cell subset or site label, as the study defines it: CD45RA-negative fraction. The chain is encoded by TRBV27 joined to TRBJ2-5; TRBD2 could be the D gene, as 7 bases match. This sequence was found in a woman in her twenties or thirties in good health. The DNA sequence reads TGTGCCAGCAGCCCAACCCCCGGGGGGCTGGAGACCCAGTACTTC. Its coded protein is CASSPTPGGLETQYF.